This TCR beta chain was identified during a study of T cell responses to AZD1222 COVID-19 vaccine. Study-wide results and limits: Clonal diversity was possibly underestimated, and white British individuals and females predominated among donors. Only 5 to 7 individuals given AZD1222 were seropositive at baseline.

The repertoire was sequenced with immunoSEQ multiplex PCR; TCRdb's copy has only in-frame clones and lacks some. This sample has some 170,000 clones, with 70% to 90% found just once. The V gene's germline CDR1 is SGDLS and CDR2 YYNGEE. Unmatched junction bases numbered 10, after V lost 4 bases and J lost 7 bases. This CDR3 has 14 residues. Of note for this clone: Antigen: not known.

The starting material was peripheral blood, obtained 28 days after the second AZD1222 dose. This receptor was obtained from an adult who received the AZD1222 COVID-19 vaccine. The rearrangement links TRBV9 to TRBJ1-2, with 7 nucleotides matching TRBD1. The CDR3 DNA sequence: TGTGCCAGCAGCCTTAGACAGGGCGGATTTGGCTACACCTTC. It yields the protein CASSLRQGGFGYTF.